The rows below give T cell receptor beta chains drawn from one sample of a study of beta chain features in type 1 diabetes. Assay: immunoSEQ multiplex PCR; the TCRdb copy retains only in-frame clones and omits some. The sample lists fewer than 110,000 clones, 25% to 35% seen once, with about 0.49% in the top ten. The source material was central memory CD4+ T cells from blood. The receptors stem from a woman aged 18-30 years with type 1 diabetes. CDR3s include the opening cysteine and the closing phenylalanine or tryptophan. Each record gives: J gene, V gene, CDR3 length, D gene, clone size, CDR3 DNA, CDR3 protein. A D gene is named only where the DNA matches it firmly. Rows may omit the clone size; those that give it use once, few, many or a size class.

J: TRBJ2-1; V: TRBV30; length: 18; D: -; size: -; DNA: TGTGCCTGGAGTGTACTACAACGGACAGTAATGGGGGACAATGAGCAGTTCTTC; CDR3: CAWSVLQRTVMGDNEQFF
J: TRBJ1-3; V: TRBV7-2; length: 15; D: -; size: few; DNA: TGTGCCAGCAGCTTAGGGGCAAACCTGGTCAACACCATATATTTT; CDR3: CASSLGANLVNTIYF
J: TRBJ2-3; V: TRBV28; length: 15; D: TRBD2; size: few; DNA: TGTGCCAGCAGTTTAGCTAGCGGGAGATTCTATACGCAGTATTTT; CDR3: CASSLASGRFYTQYF
J: TRBJ1-1; V: TRBV7-9; length: 15; D: -; size: -; DNA: TGTGCCAGCAGCTTAGCGGCAGGGTACACTACTCAAGCTTTCTTT; CDR3: CASSLAAGYTTQAFF
J: TRBJ2-3; V: TRBV5-1; length: 14; D: -; size: -; DNA: TGCGCCAGCCGGGGGACAGTAAGCACAGATACGCAGTATTTT; CDR3: CASRGTVSTDTQYF
J: TRBJ1-3; V: TRBV11-3; length: 15; D: -; size: few; DNA: TGTGCCAGCAGCTCAGGGGTTTCAACTGGAAACACCATATATTTT; CDR3: CASSSGVSTGNTIYF
J: TRBJ2-7; V: TRBV29-1; length: 12; D: -; size: -; DNA: TGCAGCGTTGAAGAAATAAGCGGGGAGCAGTACTTC; CDR3: CSVEEISGEQYF
J: TRBJ1-1; V: TRBV28; length: 14; D: TRBD1; size: -; DNA: TGTGCCAGCAGTTCGACCAGGGGGCCGACCGAGACTTTCTTT; CDR3: CASSSTRGPTETFF
J: TRBJ2-7; V: TRBV27; length: 15; D: TRBD2; size: few; DNA: TGTGCCAGCAGTTTACTGGCGGGAGGGCCGTACGAGCAGTACTTC; CDR3: CASSLLAGGPYEQYF
J: TRBJ2-2; V: TRBV5-8; length: 16; D: -; size: -; DNA: TGTGCCAGCAGTTGGCAGGGGTCTCTGAACACCGGGGAGCTGTTTTTT; CDR3: CASSWQGSLNTGELFF
J: TRBJ1-5; V: TRBV11-3; length: 15; D: -; size: -; DNA: TGTGCCAGCAGCCCAAGGGAGGGGGGCAATCAGCCCCAGCATTTT; CDR3: CASSPREGGNQPQHF
J: TRBJ2-2; V: TRBV28; length: 13; D: TRBD2; size: -; DNA: TGTGCCGCTGGGACGGGAGGCACCGGGGAGCTGTTTTTT; CDR3: CAAGTGGTGELFF
J: TRBJ2-1; V: TRBV10-3; length: 15; D: TRBD1; size: -; DNA: TGTGCCATCAGCTGGAATGAGGGACAGGGAGGTGAGCAGTTCTTC; CDR3: CAISWNEGQGGEQFF
J: TRBJ2-1; V: TRBV5-1; length: 16; D: TRBD2; size: -; DNA: TGCGCCAGCAGCTTTATCGGGACTAGCGGGAGAAGTGAGCAGTTCTTC; CDR3: CASSFIGTSGRSEQFF
J: TRBJ2-5; V: TRBV7-2; length: 14; D: TRBD2; size: few; DNA: TGTGCCAGCAGCTTAACTAGCGGCCCAGAGACCCAGTACTTC; CDR3: CASSLTSGPETQYF
J: TRBJ2-7; V: TRBV27; length: 13; D: TRBD1; size: few; DNA: TGTGCCAGCAGTAACTCTGACAGGGACGAGCAGTACTTC; CDR3: CASSNSDRDEQYF
J: TRBJ2-1; V: TRBV4-3; length: 15; D: TRBD2; size: few; DNA: TGCGCCAGCAGCCAGAGGGGACTAGCGTACCATGAGCAGTTCTTC; CDR3: CASSQRGLAYHEQFF
J: TRBJ1-1; V: TRBV10-2; length: 14; D: -; size: once; DNA: TGCGCCAGCCTTCAAGAAGGGAGGGGGACTGAAGCTTTCTTT; CDR3: CASLQEGRGTEAFF
J: TRBJ2-1; V: TRBV11-2; length: 18; D: TRBD1; size: -; DNA: TGTGCCAGCAGCCTCTTAGTGGCAGGGGGTAAAGAGGGCAATGAGCAGTTCTTC; CDR3: CASSLLVAGGKEGNEQFF
J: TRBJ2-1; V: TRBV4-2; length: 15; D: TRBD2; size: -; DNA: TGTGCCAGCAGCCACGGGACTAGCGGTAACAATGAGCAGTTCTTC; CDR3: CASSHGTSGNNEQFF